These T cell receptor beta chains were read from a single sample in a study of Graves' ophthalmopathy and Graves' hyperthyroidism. TCRdb passed the multiplex PCR reads through MiXCR, listing each CDR3 protein once. The repertoire includes 150,000 or so distinct CDR3 sequences, just under 40% of them detected once, and 8% to 10% sits in the top ten. Sequencing was performed on peripheral blood. The receptors stem from a man between 25 and 39 years old with Graves' ophthalmopathy. Each CDR3 is given with its conserved first and last residue. The D gene is left open where the match is weak. The size entry is marked missing in some rows and otherwise reads once, few, many or a size class.

D gene	J gene	clone size	V gene	CDR3 DNA	CDR3 protein
NA	TRBJ1-1	many	TRBV6-2/TRBV6-3	TGTGCCAGCACCGAGGGGCGGAACACTGAAGCTTTCTTT	CASTEGRNTEAFF
TRBD1	TRBJ2-5	NA	TRBV4-2	TGTGCCAGCAGCTATACCGGGACAGGGGGAGGAGAGACCCAGTACTTC	CASSYTGTGGGETQYF
NA	TRBJ1-3	NA	TRBV12-3/TRBV12-4	TGTGCCAGCAGGGTGACGGGGGACACCATATATTTT	CASRVTGDTIYF
TRBD1	TRBJ1-2	many	TRBV12-3/TRBV12-4	TGTGCCAGCATTGGGACAGGGAACTATGGCTACACCTTC	CASIGTGNYGYTF
TRBD2	TRBJ2-5	many	TRBV10-3	TGTGCCATCAGTGAGTCGGGGACTAGCGGAGAGACCCAGTACTTC	CAISESGTSGETQYF
NA	TRBJ2-5	many	TRBV12-3/TRBV12-4	TGTGCCAGCAGTTTGTCTCGGGACGGGACCCAGTACTTC	CASSLSRDGTQYF
TRBD1	TRBJ2-3	many	TRBV6-1	TGTGCCAGCATCTACAGGGGTGGAGGTACAGATACGCAGTATTTT	CASIYRGGGTDTQYF
TRBD2	TRBJ2-5	NA	TRBV28	TGTGCCAGCAGTTTTCTTGGCGGGAGCCGAGAGACCCAGTACTTC	CASSFLGGSRETQYF
NA	TRBJ2-2	many	TRBV12-3/TRBV12-4	TGTGCCAGCAGTTTAGCACAAAACACCGGGGAGCTGTTTTTT	CASSLAQNTGELFF
NA	TRBJ1-1	many	TRBV11-1	TGTGCCAGCAGGTCGACGCCGATGTACACTGAAGCTTTCTTT	CASRSTPMYTEAFF
NA	TRBJ1-2	many	TRBV6-5	TGTGCCAGCACTAGTGACGGGGACTGGGACACCTTC	CASTSDGDWDTF
NA	TRBJ1-1	NA	TRBV10-1	TGCGCCAGCATGGGCTCTCTGGGGACTGAAGCTTTCTTT	CASMGSLGTEAFF
TRBD1	TRBJ2-4	many	TRBV20-1	TGCAGTGCTACACGACAGGGGAACATTCAGTACTTC	CSATRQGNIQYF
NA	TRBJ2-7	many	TRBV6-2/TRBV6-3	TGTGCCAGCAGTTACACGGGGACCTACGAGCAGTACTTC	CASSYTGTYEQYF
TRBD1	TRBJ1-1	NA	TRBV19	TGTGCCAGTAGTCCAGGCCCACAGGGGAAGGACACTGAAGCTTTCTTT	CASSPGPQGKDTEAFF
NA	TRBJ1-2	few	TRBV6-5	TGTGCCAGCAGTTACTCCGCTAATGGAGGCTATGGCTACACCTTC	CASSYSANGGYGYTF
NA	TRBJ1-1	few	TRBV6-1	TGTGCCAGCCAACTCTTCGGGGGCACTGAAGCTTTCTTT	CASQLFGGTEAFF
TRBD1	TRBJ1-2	NA	TRBV12-3/TRBV12-4	TGTGCCAGCAGTCCCGGGACAGGGACCGGAGGCTACACCTTC	CASSPGTGTGGYTF
NA	TRBJ1-2	many	TRBV30	TGTGCCTGGAGTGTACAAGGGGTCTATGGCTACACCTTC	CAWSVQGVYGYTF
NA	TRBJ2-7	NA	TRBV12-3/TRBV12-4	TGTGCCAGCAGTACCCCGGACCACTTCGAGGCCGATGAGCAGTACTTC	CASSTPDHFEADEQYF
TRBD2	TRBJ2-5	NA	TRBV28	TGTGCCAGCAGCAGGTCGCGGGGGGCGCCAGAGACCCAGTACTTC	CASSRSRGAPETQYF
TRBD2	TRBJ2-7	many	TRBV28	TGTGCCAGCAGTTTCCTAGCGGGAGAGATCTCTCTCGAGCAGTACTTC	CASSFLAGEISLEQYF
TRBD1	TRBJ2-5	many	TRBV11-2	TGTGCCAGCAGCTCTCCCGAGGGACAGGGTCCCCCCGAAGAGACCCAGTACTTC	CASSSPEGQGPPEETQYF
NA	TRBJ1-5	NA	TRBV12-3/TRBV12-4	TGTGCCAGCAGTCCCTCCGGGGATCAGCCCCAGCATTTT	CASSPSGDQPQHF
TRBD2	TRBJ2-7	many	TRBV20-1	TGCAGTGCTAGGGGGCGGGAGCGCGACGAGCAGTACTTC	CSARGRERDEQYF
NA	TRBJ2-5	NA	TRBV6-5	TGTGCCAGCCAACTTACTGCGGGCACCCAGTACTTC	CASQLTAGTQYF
NA	TRBJ1-5	many	TRBV6-2/TRBV6-3	TGTGCCAGCAGCCCCCGCCAACGAAGTGGCAATCAGCCCCAGCATTTT	CASSPRQRSGNQPQHF
NA	TRBJ1-5	many	TRBV7-2	TGTGCCAGCAGCTTAGGCTTCTCCAGCAATCAGCCCCAGCATTTT	CASSLGFSSNQPQHF
NA	TRBJ1-1	few	TRBV6-2/TRBV6-3	TGTGCCAGCGGAAGGTGGAACACTGAAGCTTTCTTT	CASGRWNTEAFF
TRBD2	TRBJ2-2	many	TRBV7-2	TGTGCCAGCAGCTTACGGAGCGGGAGTGACACCGGGGAGCTGTTTTTT	CASSLRSGSDTGELFF
TRBD1	TRBJ2-7	NA	TRBV6-2/TRBV6-3	TGTGCCAGCAGTTCCGGGACAGGGGGTTTTAGCTACGAGCAGTACTTC	CASSSGTGGFSYEQYF
NA	TRBJ2-7	NA	TRBV12-3/TRBV12-4	TGTGCCAGCAGTCCTAATGTAAAGGGCGAGCAGTACTTC	CASSPNVKGEQYF
NA	TRBJ2-7	NA	TRBV28	TGTGCCAGCAGTTCCCCACAGGGAAATAGGGACGAGCAGTACTTC	CASSSPQGNRDEQYF
NA	TRBJ1-6	NA	TRBV27	TGTGCCAGCAGTTTACTCAGGGTGCAGGATTCACCCCTCCACTTT	CASSLLRVQDSPLHF
NA	TRBJ1-5	NA	TRBV27	TGTGCCAGCAGTTTTGTAGTGAATCAGCCCCAGCATTTT	CASSFVVNQPQHF
NA	TRBJ2-7	many	TRBV6-6	TGTGCCAGCAGTTATATGGGGGACGAGCAGTACTTC	CASSYMGDEQYF
TRBD1	TRBJ1-2	NA	TRBV7-2	TGTGCCAGCAGTGGGACAGGGTCATATGGCTACACCTTC	CASSGTGSYGYTF
TRBD1	TRBJ1-5	many	TRBV28	TGTGCCAGCAGTTTACCCGACAGGGGTCCTTTCCAGCCCCAGCATTTT	CASSLPDRGPFQPQHF
TRBD1	TRBJ1-1	few	TRBV28	TGTGCCAGCAGCGGGGGGCAGGGGGTAAGAAACACTGAAGCTTTCTTT	CASSGGQGVRNTEAFF
NA	TRBJ2-7	NA	TRBV12-3/TRBV12-4	TGTGCCAGCGCGAGTCGACAGGCATACGAGCAGTACTTC	CASASRQAYEQYF
NA	TRBJ1-6	many	TRBV11-1	TGTGCCAGCAGCTTAGAGCCGGACAGTAATTCACCCCTCCACTTT	CASSLEPDSNSPLHF
NA	TRBJ1-1	NA	TRBV30	TGTGCCGGGCGCCATGACAGTTTCACTGAAGCTTTCTTT	CAGRHDSFTEAFF
NA	TRBJ1-5	NA	TRBV6-1	TGTGCCAGCAGTGAAGCGGGCCCAGGGTTGAATCAGCCCCAGCATTTT	CASSEAGPGLNQPQHF
NA	TRBJ2-7	NA	TRBV20-1	TGCAGTGCTAGTCGGGCACCCTTAGAGCAGTACTTC	CSASRAPLEQYF
NA	TRBJ2-5	many	TRBV9	TGTGCCAGCAGCGTAGACGGGACATTATGGGAGACCCAGTACTTC	CASSVDGTLWETQYF
NA	TRBJ2-7	few	TRBV6-2/TRBV6-3	TGTGCCAGCAGTTACATCTCGATGACGACCTACGAGCAGTACTTC	CASSYISMTTYEQYF
NA	TRBJ2-3	once	TRBV29-1	TGCAGTTACAGGGACTACACAGATACGCAGTATTTT	CSYRDYTDTQYF
NA	TRBJ2-7	many	TRBV29-1	TGCAGCGTTGAGATTCCCAGGAACGAGCAGTACTTC	CSVEIPRNEQYF
NA	TRBJ2-7	few	TRBV12-3/TRBV12-4	TGTGCCAGCAGTTTAGGTGGACGGAACTACGAGCAGTACTTC	CASSLGGRNYEQYF